This T cell receptor (beta chain) originates from a study of blood T cell repertoires in COVID-19. Study-level information: Nucleic acid was either cDNA or gDNA, and it came from T cells, B-cell-depleted T cells, or PBMCs.

In the source study's methods: Amplification of reference gene primers provided the estimated nucleated cell counts. The table came from immunoSEQ multiplex PCR; TCRdb's copy has only in-frame clones and leaves some out. The DNA gave D and trimming, while V, J and clone size come from that table. This sample carries 70,000 to 95,000 clones, approximately 85% of them seen once, and the ten largest clones take just under 7.5%. This CDR3 comprises 13 residues. The J gene is TRBJ2-7, the V gene TRBV21-1; the D segment call TRBD2 is taken from the table without a DNA check. TRBV21-1 is tagged as a pseudogene. This receptor was taken from a man aged 70 or older with acute or convalescent COVID-19. The sample consisted of peripheral blood. In nucleotides, the CDR3 is TGTGCCATCAACGGGGGGAGGGCATACGAGCAGTACTTC. Its protein product is CAINGGRAYEQYF.